This entry lists 22 T cell receptor beta chains sequenced from one sample in a study of cytomegalovirus exposure and HLA in healthy donors. The PCR made use of 60 Vbeta and 13 Jbeta primers. Assay: immunoSEQ multiplex PCR; the TCRdb copy retains only in-frame clones and omits some. This sample carries some 48,000 clones, with around 5.6% going to the ten biggest clones. The specimen was PBMCs. All receptors derive from a male donor in good health and CMV-seropositive.

The CDR3 here is CATSRFGGGGNEQFF. The CDR3 coding sequence is TGTGCCACCAGCAGGTTCGGGGGGGGTGGGAATGAGCAGTTCTTC. The chain recombines TRBV15 with TRBJ2-1, with 8 nucleotides matching TRBD2. The CDR3 has 15 amino acids. The ends lost 3 bases at V and 7 bases at J; junction bases unmatched: 8. Germline CDR1 LNHNV, CDR2 YYDKDF (reference sequence).

The chain has TRBV30 and TRBJ2-7, with TRBD1 matching over 8 bases. Per germline, CDR1 GTSNPN and CDR2 SVGIG (reference sequence). The CDR3 sequence is 12 residues long. V lost 3 bases to trimming and J lost 11 bases; unmatched junction nucleotides: 9. The CDR3 DNA sequence: TGTGCCTGGAGCCCCGGGGGACAGGAAGAGTACTTC. Its translation: CAWSPGGQEEYF. Full variable domain (missing parts from reference TRBV30 and TRBJ2-7): SQTIHQWPATLVQPVGSPLSLECTVEGTSNPNLYWYRQAAGRGLQLLFYSVGIGQISSEVPQNLSASRPQDRQFILSSKKLLLSDSGFYLCAWSPGGQEEYFGPGTRLTVT.

V is TRBV6-5 and J is TRBJ1-1; 7 bases map to TRBD1. CDR1 and CDR2 from the germline V gene are MNHEY and SVGAGI. Trimming cost V 6 bases and J 5 bases; bases outside gene matches: 9. The length of the CDR3 is 14 residues. The CDR3 region is CASRTGTVSTEAFF. In nucleotides, the CDR3 is TGTGCCAGCAGGACCGGGACAGTATCTACTGAAGCTTTCTTT.

Measured by frequency, this clone is large. The V call is TRBV7-9, the J call TRBJ1-1, with D perhaps matching TRBD1 (6 bases). Trimming pared 6 bases from V and 2 bases from J, leaving 10 bases between. CDR3 length: 13 residues. CDR1 and CDR2 (germline): SEHNR, FQNEAQ (reference sequence). CDR3 loop: CASRTGFNTEAFF. CDR3 coding DNA: TGTGCCAGCAGGACAGGATTTAACACTGAAGCTTTCTTT.

The rearrangement joins TRBV5-1 to TRBJ2-5; D not resolved. V dropped 6 bases and J dropped 5 bases, with 14 bases sitting between them. CDR3 size: 13 residues. Germline loops: CDR1 SGHRS, CDR2 YFSETQ. The CDR3 bases are TGCGCCAGCAAGCAGTTGGGCCTGGAGACCCAGTACTTC. Its protein is CASKQLGLETQYF.

The rearrangement joins TRBV5-1 to TRBJ2-7; D gene uncertain. Germline lookup yields CDR1 SGHRS and CDR2 YFSETQ. Between the trimmed V and J ends, which lost 0 bases and 3 bases, there was a span of 7 bases. The CDR3 is 13 residues long. The CDR3: CASSLGGIYEQYF. The CDR3 DNA follows: TGCGCCAGCAGCTTGGGCGGAATCTACGAGCAGTACTTC.

The genes are TRBV7-2 and TRBJ2-7; D is ambiguous. This CDR3 spans 13 amino acids. Trimming took off 2 bases at V and 1 base at J, with 6 bases between the two ends. Germline V CDR1 and CDR2: SGHTA, FQGNSA. CDR3 loop: CASSLIRSYEQYF. The DNA of the CDR3 is TGTGCCAGCAGCTTAATCCGTTCCTACGAGCAGTACTTC.

The V and J genes are TRBV6-1 and TRBJ2-7; D possibly corresponds to TRBD1 (5 bases). Trimming pared 1 base from V and 4 bases from J, leaving 14 bases between. Germline values: CDR1 MNHNS, CDR2 SASEGT. The CDR3 loop spans 15 amino acids. The CDR3, as DNA: TGTGCCAGCAGTGAAGGGGCAGGGCTCCCTTACGAGCAGTACTTC. Residues: CASSEGAGLPYEQYF.

This sequence joins TRBV6-6 and TRBJ2-5, with TRBD2 matching 7 bases. CDR3 length: 15 amino acids. The germline V gene has CDR1 MNHNY and CDR2 SVGAGI (reference sequence). V lost 5 bases and J lost 6; bases outside the gene matches: 12. The CDR3, as DNA: TGTGCCAGCAGTAATCTGGGGAGCGGGGCGAAGACCCAGTACTTC. It encodes CASSNLGSGAKTQYF.

This rearrangement joins TRBV4-1 to TRBJ1-2; 8 bases are a match to TRBD1. Germline CDR1 and CDR2: MGHRA and YSYEKL. V gave up 0 bases and J gave up 4 bases; unmatched junction bases: 4. The CDR3 runs 15 residues. CDR3 amino acids: CASSQDRTGSYGYTF. CDR3 in DNA: TGCGCCAGCAGCCAAGATAGGACAGGGAGCTATGGCTACACCTTC.

The chain combines TRBV13 with TRBJ1-5, with TRBD1 identical over 7 bases. This CDR3 is 14 amino acids long. Trimming took 5 bases from V and 2 from J; bases not matched to a gene: 3. The germline gives CDR1 PRHDT, CDR2 FYEKMQ (reference sequence). The CDR3 protein is CASSVTGGNQPQHF. CDR3 bases: TGTGCCAGCAGCGTAACAGGGGGCAATCAGCCCCAGCATTTT.

The chain recombines TRBV27 with TRBJ1-6, with TRBD1 identical over 10 bases. After removal of 3 bases from V and 6 bases from J, the junction contained 11 bases not matched to a gene. The germline V gene has CDR1 MNHEY and CDR2 SMNVEV (reference sequence). The CDR3 spans 18 residues. The CDR3 nucleotides are TGTGCCAGCAGTTTCTCAGACCCGACAGGGGGCATTAATTCACCCCTCCACTTT. Residues: CASSFSDPTGGINSPLHF.

This sequence joins TRBV4-3 and TRBJ1-2; 9 bases align to TRBD1. The CDR3 loop spans 15 amino acids. The junction had 2 bases not matched to a gene; V was cut back by 0 bases and J by 3 bases. CDR1 and CDR2 from the germline V gene are LGHNA and YSLEER. The CDR3 reads CASSQEGTGYYGYTF. CDR3 DNA: TGCGCCAGCAGCCAAGAAGGGACAGGGTACTATGGCTACACCTTC.

The rearrangement joins TRBV7-2 to TRBJ1-1, with TRBD1 matching 10 bases. After removal of 1 base from V and 12 bases from J, the junction contained 5 bases not matched to a gene. The germline CDR1 and CDR2 sequences are SGHTA and FQGNSA. CDR3 length: 13 amino acids. The CDR3 DNA sequence: TGTGCCAGCAGCTTAGGGGGACAGGGGCTGCCTTTCTTT. It codes for CASSLGGQGLPFF.

The rearrangement links TRBV18 to TRBJ2-2; 13 bases are a match to TRBD2. The trim removed 2 bases at V and 7 bases at J, leaving 4 bases unmatched. CDR3 length: 16 amino acids. The V gene's germline CDR1 is KGHSH and CDR2 LQKENI. Written as DNA, the CDR3 is TGTGCCAGCTCACCAGGACTAGCGGGGGATGTCGGGGAGCTGTTTTTT. This translates into CASSPGLAGDVGELFF.

The gene calls are TRBV6-1 and TRBJ2-2; TRBD1 aligns across 8 bases. J was trimmed by 0 bases and V by 0 bases; bases with no gene match: 9. The CDR3 has 19 residues. CDR1 is MNHNS, CDR2 SASEGT, per germline. DNA for the CDR3: TGTGCCAGCAGTGAAGCCGTTTCCGGGACAGGATCGAACACCGGGGAGCTGTTTTTT. Residues: CASSEAVSGTGSNTGELFF.

The chain links TRBV7-3 to TRBJ2-1; possible D gene TRBD2, 7 bases. V dropped 5 bases and J dropped 1 base, with 18 bases sitting between them. CDR1 SGHTA and CDR2 FQGTGA come from the germline V gene. The CDR3 sequence is 17 residues long. CDR3 sequence: CASSPPEGGGSYNEQFF. CDR3 in DNA: TGTGCCAGCAGCCCACCCGAGGGGGGGGGATCCTACAATGAGCAGTTCTTC. Full variable domain (remainder filled in from reference TRBV7-3 and TRBJ2-1): GAGVSQTPSNKVTEKGKYVELRCDPISGHTALYWYRQSLGQGPEFLIYFQGTGAADDSGLPNDRFFAVRPEGSVSTLKIQRTERGDSAVYLCASSPPEGGGSYNEQFFGPGTRLTVL.

V gene TRBV19 combines with J gene TRBJ2-1; TRBD1 agrees at 8 bases. There are 15 residues in the CDR3. CDR1 LNHDA and CDR2 SQIVND come from the germline V gene (reference sequence). Trimming removed 3 bases from V and 4 bases from J; junction bases left unmatched: 5. CDR3 DNA: TGTGCCAGTAGTATCCCGGGACAGGCGTACAATGAGCAGTTCTTC. This gives the protein CASSIPGQAYNEQFF.

V is TRBV5-6 and J is TRBJ2-2; possible D gene TRBD2, 7 bases. V was trimmed by 3 bases and J by 9 bases, leaving 18 bases between them. CDR1 and CDR2 (germline): SGHDT, YYEEEE. This CDR3 spans 15 amino acids. CDR3 amino acids: CASSSWITGGRELFF. CDR3 nucleotide sequence: TGTGCCAGCAGCTCCTGGATTACCGGGGGGCGGGAGCTGTTTTTT.

As for this clone: A junction boundary mismatches the germline segment, possibly from a read error. J is TRBJ2-2 and V is TRBV14, with D possibly being TRBD2 (5 bases). Germline V gene lookup returns CDR1 SGHDN and CDR2 FVKESK. CDR3 length: 14 amino acids. The CDR3 bases are TGTGCCAGCAGCCAAGGCTTGCCAACCGGGGAGCTGCTTTTT. Translating gives CASSQGLPTGELLF.

The V call is TRBV6-1, the J call TRBJ2-4, with D perhaps matching TRBD1 (6 bases). The CDR3 spans 15 residues. Trimming removed 3 bases at V and 1 base at J, with 10 bases between. CDR1 and CDR2 (germline): MNHNS, SASEGT. The CDR3 spells CASSELTGAKNIQYF. The CDR3 region has the DNA TGTGCCAGCAGTGAGCTTACAGGGGCCAAAAACATTCAGTACTTC.

The V call is TRBV5-4, the J call TRBJ1-1; D possibly corresponds to TRBD1 (5 bases). The CDR3 totals 12 residues. V gave up 2 bases and J gave up 4 bases, with 6 bases separating them. Germline lookup yields CDR1 SGHNT and CDR2 YYREEE (reference sequence). CDR3 DNA: TGTGCCAGCAGCTTCGGGGGCACTGAAGCTTTCTTT. Translation gives CASSFGGTEAFF.